This T cell receptor (beta chain) was profiled in a study of blood T cells in healthy people across ages. The study, taken as a whole, reports: Fewer expanded clones and more diversity marked long-lived versus aged donors. Nothing was known about donor CMV status, and this possibly confounded expanded clonotype changes.

Next came a second PCR, run for roughly 6 to 11 cycles, which used a sample-barcoded 5' primer along with a J-beta primer mix. TCRdb reanalysed the 5' RACE reads using MiXCR and keeps one entry per CDR3 protein. The table lists approximately 820,000 distinct CDR3 sequences, roughly 44% of them singletons. A remark on this clonotype: The antigen remains unidentified.

This TCR came from a man in his sixties in good health. Material: blood.

The CDR3 nucleotides are TGTGCCAGCGCTTTGAGGGCACCCCCCTACGAGCAGTACTTC. Protein product: CASALRAPPYEQYF. The rearrangement links TRBV6-2 or TRBV6-3 to TRBJ2-7; possibly TRBD2 for D (5 bases). V lost 8 bases to trimming and J lost 2 bases, with 16 bases between them. Germline V CDR1 and CDR2: MNHEY, SVGEGT. The CDR3 is made up of 14 amino acids.